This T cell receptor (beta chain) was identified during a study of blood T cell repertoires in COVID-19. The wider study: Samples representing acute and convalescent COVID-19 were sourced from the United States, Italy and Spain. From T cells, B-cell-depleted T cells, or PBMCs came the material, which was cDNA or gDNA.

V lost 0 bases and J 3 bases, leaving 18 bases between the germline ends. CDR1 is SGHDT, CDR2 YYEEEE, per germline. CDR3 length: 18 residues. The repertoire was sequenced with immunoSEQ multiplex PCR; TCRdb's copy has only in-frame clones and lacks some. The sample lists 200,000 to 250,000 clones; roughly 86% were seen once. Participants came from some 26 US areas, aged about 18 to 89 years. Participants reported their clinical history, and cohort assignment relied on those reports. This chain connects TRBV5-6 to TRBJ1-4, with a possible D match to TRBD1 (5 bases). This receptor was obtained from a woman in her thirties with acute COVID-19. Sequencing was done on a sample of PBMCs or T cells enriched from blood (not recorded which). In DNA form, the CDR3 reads TGTGCCAGCAGCTTGGCCGGGGGATGGACAAACCCTAATGAAAAACTGTTTTTT. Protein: CASSLAGGWTNPNEKLFF. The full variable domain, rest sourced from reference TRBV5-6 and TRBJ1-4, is DAGVTQSPTHLIKTRGQQVTLRCSPKSGHDTVSWYQQALGQGPQFIFQYYEEEERQRGNFPDRFSGHQFPNYSSELNVNALLLGDSALYLCASSLAGGWTNPNEKLFFGSGTQLSVL.